Described below is a single T cell receptor beta chain sequence and its context. CD4+CD25+CD127- Tregs, CD4+CD25- non-Tregs, CD4 and CD8 cells were sorted. The data belong to a study of Tregs in tolerant kidney transplant recipients. Clones were sequenced by immunoSEQ multiplex PCR, and TCRdb holds only the in-frame ones, with some missing. This table has roughly 120,000 clones, around 94% appearing once. The sample comprised CD4+ T cells from blood. This receptor was identified in a human donor in good health.

CDR3 nucleotide sequence: TGTGCCAGCAGCACTGACAACTATGGCTACACCTTC. The encoded protein is CASSTDNYGYTF. J is TRBJ1-2 and V is TRBV2, with D unclear. Germline CDR1 and CDR2: SNHLY and FYNNEI. CDR3 length: 12 residues. Trimming shortened V by 6 bases and J by 2 bases, and 7 bases separated the two germline ends. Supplemented by reference TRBV2 and TRBJ1-2, the full variable domain reads EPEVTQTPSHQVTQMGQEVILRCVPISNHLYFYWYRQILGQKVEFLVSFYNNEISEKSEIFDDQFSVERPDGSNFTLKIRSTKLEDSAMYFCASSTDNYGYTFGSGTRLTVV.